The 29 T cell receptor beta chains presented below share a single source sample, sequenced in a study of radiotherapy plus CTLA-4 blockade in lung cancer. Profiling relied on immunoSEQ multiplex PCR, and the TCRdb table lists in-frame clones only, not all of them. The table includes tens of thousands of clones, over 70% detected once. Sequenced material: peripheral blood, taken from a patient treated with radiotherapy plus ipilimumab. The receptors derive from a human donor with non-small cell lung cancer who had stable disease on radiotherapy plus ipilimumab.

The V gene is TRBV5-1, the J gene TRBJ2-2, with a tentative D call TRBD2 (5 bases). Trimming left V 2 bases short and J 2 bases short, with 13 bases between. The V gene's germline CDR1 is SGHRS and CDR2 YFSETQ. This CDR3 region has 16 residues. The CDR3 loop is CASSLEGVRNTGELFF. The CDR3 DNA is TGCGCCAGCAGCTTAGAGGGCGTTCGAAACACCGGGGAGCTGTTTTTT.

V usage is TRBV7-2 and J usage is TRBJ2-2; the match to TRBD2 covers 11 bases. The CDR3 extends over 16 amino acids. Unmatched junction bases numbered 2, after V lost 1 base and J lost 4 bases. Germline CDR1 and CDR2: SGHTA and FQGNSA. CDR3 coding DNA: TGTGCCAGCAGCTTAGGTAGCGGGGGGGCCACCGGGGAGCTGTTTTTT. It encodes CASSLGSGGATGELFF.

This chain connects TRBV2 to TRBJ2-7; 7 bases map to TRBD2. The CDR3 runs to 14 residues. Germline V gene sequence: CDR1 SNHLY, CDR2 FYNNEI. V dropped 3 bases and J dropped 2; count of bases not matched to a gene: 4. CDR3 nucleotides: TGTGCCAGCAGTGATGGGACTAACACCTACGAGCAGTACTTC. This encodes CASSDGTNTYEQYF. Filled out from reference TRBV2 and TRBJ2-7, the complete variable domain reads EPEVTQTPSHQVTQMGQEVILRCVPISNHLYFYWYRQILGQKVEFLVSFYNNEISEKSEIFDDQFSVERPDGSNFTLKIRSTKLEDSAMYFCASSDGTNTYEQYFGPGTRLTVT.

The chain combines TRBV30 with TRBJ1-5; D unclear. Germline CDR1 reads GTSNPN; CDR2 reads SVGIG (reference sequence). The V end lost 1 base, the J end lost 7 bases, and 8 bases lay between the germline ends. The CDR3 is made up of 12 amino acids. The CDR3 region is CAWSGGDQPQHF. In DNA form, the CDR3 reads TGTGCCTGGAGTGGCGGCGACCAGCCCCAGCATTTT.

The chain uses TRBV14 and TRBJ1-1; D possibly corresponds to TRBD1 (5 bases). The germline V and J ends were trimmed by 2 bases and 3 bases, with 19 bases remaining between them. The CDR3 has 17 amino acids. Looked up from germline, CDR1 is SGHDN and CDR2 is FVKESK. The CDR3 region is CASSQTRTGWADTEAFF. The CDR3 DNA is TGTGCCAGCAGCCAAACGCGAACAGGTTGGGCAGACACTGAAGCTTTCTTT.

The chain combines TRBV5-6 with TRBJ1-3; possible D gene TRBD1, 5 bases. Germline assignment: CDR1 SGHDT and CDR2 YYEEEE. This CDR3 region has 16 residues. Trimming took 0 bases from V and 2 from J, leaving 12 bases between them. DNA of the CDR3: TGTGCCAGCAGCTTGGGGGGTCAGGGTACTGGAAACACCATATATTTT. Translated: CASSLGGQGTGNTIYF.

V gene TRBV5-6 combines with J gene TRBJ1-2; TRBD1 is a possible D gene (6 bases). The germline V and J ends were trimmed by 4 bases and 6 bases, with 16 bases remaining between them. The CDR3 runs to 14 residues. Germline CDR1 SGHDT, CDR2 YYEEEE. The DNA for the CDR3 is TGTGCCAGCAGCACCCGAGGGGGTGTTGATGGCTACACCTTC. It encodes CASSTRGGVDGYTF. Filled out from reference TRBV5-6 and TRBJ1-2, the complete variable domain reads DAGVTQSPTHLIKTRGQQVTLRCSPKSGHDTVSWYQQALGQGPQFIFQYYEEEERQRGNFPDRFSGHQFPNYSSELNVNALLLGDSALYLCASSTRGGVDGYTFGSGTRLTVV.

This clone was observed a few times. The genes are TRBV5-5 and TRBJ1-1; no reliable D call. The CDR3 runs 13 residues. CDR1 is SGHKS and CDR2 is YYEKEE in the germline V gene (reference sequence). V was pared by 0 bases and J by 2 bases, with 5 bases between. Here the CDR3 DNA reads TGTGCCAGCAGCTTGGCAGGAAACACTGAAGCTTTCTTT. It encodes CASSLAGNTEAFF.

This chain links TRBV7-2 with TRBJ2-3; D gene uncertain. This CDR3 is built from 15 residues. The V gene lost 1 base and the J gene lost 0 bases, with 8 bases spanning the gap. CDR1 and CDR2 from the germline V gene are SGHTA and FQGNSA. Written as DNA, the CDR3 is TGTGCCAGCAGCTTAGATAGGAGAAGCACAGATACGCAGTATTTT. This gives the protein CASSLDRRSTDTQYF.

As DNA, the CDR3 is TGCGCCAGCAGCTTAAGACTAGCGGGGGGGCCTGGCACAGATACGCAGTATTTT. Its protein is CASSLRLAGGPGTDTQYF. This rearrangement joins TRBV5-1 to TRBJ2-3; TRBD2 matches at 14 bases. The germline gives CDR1 SGHRS, CDR2 YFSETQ. The length of the CDR3 is 18 residues. V was pared by 2 bases and J by 1 base, with 6 bases of the junction left unmatched.

The J gene is TRBJ1-1, the V gene TRBV5-1, with TRBD1 matching 7 bases. Germline loops: CDR1 SGHRS, CDR2 YFSETQ. The CDR3 totals 15 residues. The V and J ends lost 0 bases and 6 bases, in that order; junction bases with no gene match: 8. The DNA for the CDR3 is TGCGCCAGCAGCTTGGCGTCAGGGGGAAGAGCTGAAGCTTTCTTT. It specifies CASSLASGGRAEAFF. Based on the CDR3 plus reference TRBV5-1 and TRBJ1-1, the full variable domain is KAGVTQTPRYLIKTRGQQVTLSCSPISGHRSVSWYQQTPGQGLQFLFEYFSETQRNKGNFPGRFSGRQFSNSRSEMNVSTLELGDSALYLCASSLASGGRAEAFFGQGTRLTVV.

In this sample, this clone is medium-sized. The chain couples TRBV14 to TRBJ1-5, with 9 bases lining up with TRBD1. Germline loops: CDR1 SGHDN, CDR2 FVKESK. The CDR3 extends over 14 amino acids. V shed 8 bases, J shed 7 bases, and the junction held 9 bases outside the gene matches. In DNA, the CDR3 is TGTGCCAGCCCCTCACTGGGACAGGGACAGCCCCAGCATTTT. Its translation: CASPSLGQGQPQHF.

This clone was observed once. This chain joins TRBV18 and TRBJ2-3; TRBD2 aligns across 10 bases. J was trimmed by 6 bases and V by 4 bases; bases with no gene match: 4. Germline CDR1 KGHSH, CDR2 LQKENI. This CDR3 region has 14 residues. The CDR3 DNA follows: TGTGCCAGCTCACGGAGCGGGGGGGCGGATACGCAGTATTTT. Protein sequence: CASSRSGGADTQYF.

The sample holds a few counts of this clone. The chain couples TRBV5-6 to TRBJ1-1; tentative D call: TRBD1 (5 bases). The CDR3 totals 14 residues. Per germline, CDR1 SGHDT and CDR2 YYEEEE. Between the trimmed V and J ends, which lost 1 base and 2 bases, there was a span of 9 bases. The CDR3 nucleotides are TGTGCCAGCAGCTTGTATGGGACTAACACTGAAGCTTTCTTT. Amino acid sequence: CASSLYGTNTEAFF.

The V call is TRBV5-1, the J call TRBJ2-5; D might be TRBD2 (5 bases). The CDR3 totals 13 residues. CDR1 and CDR2 (germline): SGHRS, YFSETQ. V lost 2 bases and J 5 bases, leaving 10 bases between the germline ends. CDR3 nucleotide sequence: TGCGCCAGCAGCTTCCCCGGGGTGGAGACCCAGTACTTC. Encoded protein: CASSFPGVETQYF.

The V gene is TRBV6-1, the J gene TRBJ2-7; 11 nucleotides line up with TRBD1. Germline trimming cut 6 bases from V and 2 bases from J; bases unmatched to any gene: 3. CDR1 is MNHNS and CDR2 is SASEGT in the germline V gene. The CDR3 sequence is 14 residues long. The CDR3 region is CASRRDRGTYEQYF. The CDR3 DNA sequence: TGTGCCAGCAGGCGGGACAGGGGGACCTACGAGCAGTACTTC.

The gene calls are TRBV6-5 and TRBJ1-2; TRBD1 is a possible D gene (5 bases). Trimming stripped 0 bases from V and 5 bases from J, with 13 bases between. The CDR3 is 15 residues long. From germline, CDR1 is MNHEY and CDR2 SVGAGI. The CDR3 sequence is CASSYSGPGLYGYTF. The CDR3 nucleotides read TGTGCCAGCAGTTACTCGGGACCGGGATTATATGGCTACACCTTC.

The V call is TRBV7-2, the J call TRBJ1-1, with no clear D. CDR1 and CDR2 (germline): SGHTA, FQGNSA. V was shortened by 2 bases and J by 4 bases, with 14 bases between the two germline ends. The CDR3 sequence is 15 residues long. The chain's CDR3 is CASSLPAGVGTEAFF. The CDR3 nucleotides are TGTGCCAGCAGCTTACCCGCGGGCGTGGGCACTGAAGCTTTCTTT.

This clone was observed once. J is TRBJ1-5 and V is TRBV4-3, with D hard to call. CDR3 length: 13 residues. Trimming cost V 0 bases and J 7 bases, with 7 bases left between them. Per the germline V gene, CDR1 is LGHNA and CDR2 is YSLEER. The CDR3 DNA reads TGCGCCAGCAGCCAAGAATTGAGACAGCCCCAGCATTTT. Its translation: CASSQELRQPQHF.

This chain joins TRBV2 and TRBJ2-2; the match to TRBD2 covers 8 bases. The ends lost 4 bases at V and 0 bases at J; junction bases unmatched: 10. The germline V gene encodes CDR1 SNHLY and CDR2 FYNNEI. This CDR3 comprises 18 residues. The CDR3 region is CASSVLGLAGANTGELFF. As DNA, the CDR3 is TGTGCCAGCAGTGTACTCGGGCTAGCGGGCGCGAACACCGGGGAGCTGTTTTTT. Looking up the rest from reference TRBV2 and TRBJ2-2 gives the full variable domain: EPEVTQTPSHQVTQMGQEVILRCVPISNHLYFYWYRQILGQKVEFLVSFYNNEISEKSEIFDDQFSVERPDGSNFTLKIRSTKLEDSAMYFCASSVLGLAGANTGELFFGEGSRLTVL.

The V gene is TRBV14, the J gene TRBJ1-5; D is ambiguous. The length of the CDR3 is 15 residues. Germline V lookup: CDR1 SGHDN, CDR2 FVKESK. V lost 6 bases and J 0 bases, leaving 12 bases between the germline ends. The CDR3 region has the DNA TGTGCCAGCAGTTTAGAGGACTATAGCAATCAGCCCCAGCATTTT. Protein: CASSLEDYSNQPQHF.

This clone was recorded once. V and J are TRBV5-6 and TRBJ1-1, with D perhaps TRBD1 (6 bases). Germline CDR1 reads SGHDT; CDR2 reads YYEEEE. The CDR3 runs to 14 residues. The ends were cut back, 4 bases at V and 8 bases at J, with 18 bases in the middle. CDR3 region: CASSGGTRTAEAFF. CDR3 DNA: TGTGCCAGCAGCGGGGGGACCCGGACAGCAGAAGCTTTCTTT.

This sequence joins TRBV6-6 and TRBJ1-1; D is perhaps TRBD1 (6 bases). This CDR3 is built from 15 residues. Germline V gene data show CDR1 as MNHNY and CDR2 as SVGAGI (reference sequence). V was cut by 5 bases and J by 2 bases, with 15 bases left in between. Here the CDR3 DNA reads TGTGCCAGCAGTATTGGGGACACATCAAACACTGAAGCTTTCTTT. Amino acids: CASSIGDTSNTEAFF.

The chain joins TRBV5-4 to TRBJ1-2; no clear D. Germline assignment: CDR1 SGHNT and CDR2 YYREEE (reference sequence). The CDR3 consists of 15 residues. The V gene lost 4 bases and the J gene lost 8 bases, with 21 bases spanning the gap. The CDR3 nucleotides are TGTGCCAGCAGCAAGAGGTCGCATGGGAAGATCGGCTACACCTTC. It codes for CASSKRSHGKIGYTF.

This clone was detected a few times. The CDR3 here is CASYPRLRGTDTQYF. CDR3 bases: TGTGCCAGCTACCCTCGGCTGAGGGGCACAGATACGCAGTATTTT. The chain couples TRBV5-4 to TRBJ2-3; D is possibly TRBD2 (5 bases). The CDR3 runs to 15 residues. Germline lookup yields CDR1 SGHNT and CDR2 YYREEE (reference sequence). Trimming left V 7 bases short and J 1 base short, with 16 bases between.

This chain uses TRBV27 with TRBJ2-3, with a tentative D call TRBD1 (5 bases). Germline V gives CDR1 MNHEY, CDR2 SMNVEV (reference sequence). V was cut by 6 bases and J by 6 bases, with 22 bases left in between. CDR3 length: 16 amino acids. The CDR3 protein is CASRSLTASLTDTQYF. CDR3 DNA: TGTGCCAGCAGGTCCCTGACAGCTTCCCTCACGGATACGCAGTATTTT.

J is TRBJ1-2 and V is TRBV27; 8 bases are a match to TRBD1. The germline gives CDR1 MNHEY, CDR2 SMNVEV (reference sequence). The CDR3 spans 14 residues. J was trimmed by 8 bases and V by 4 bases; bases with no gene match: 9. CDR3 nucleotides: TGTGCCAGCAGTTCCAGGGGGCAAAACAAGGGCTACACCTTC. Protein product: CASSSRGQNKGYTF.

The chain uses TRBV29-1 and TRBJ2-5, with D possibly matching TRBD1 (5 bases). The CDR3 loop spans 13 amino acids. Germline V gives CDR1 SQVTM, CDR2 ANQGSEA. V was trimmed by 4 bases and J by 4 bases, leaving 13 bases between them. The CDR3 DNA follows: TGCAGCGTTGGGGGCACCAAAGGAGAGACCCAGTACTTC. Translated, it gives CSVGGTKGETQYF.

This clone was seen only a few times. The rearrangement uses TRBV7-2 and TRBJ2-5; 11 bases align to TRBD2. V lost 5 bases, J lost 5 bases, and 10 bases stayed unmatched. Germline CDR1 and CDR2: SGHTA and FQGNSA. The CDR3 runs to 16 residues. CDR3 sequence: CASSVSSGGSEETQYF. The DNA of the CDR3 is TGTGCCAGCAGCGTCTCTAGCGGGGGGTCCGAGGAGACCCAGTACTTC. The whole variable domain, remainder taken from reference TRBV7-2 and TRBJ2-5, is GAGVSQSPSNKVTEKGKDVELRCDPISGHTALYWYRQSLGQGLEFLIYFQGNSAPDKSGLPSDRFSAERTGGSVSTLTIQRTQQEDSAVYLCASSVSSGGSEETQYFGPGTRLLVL.